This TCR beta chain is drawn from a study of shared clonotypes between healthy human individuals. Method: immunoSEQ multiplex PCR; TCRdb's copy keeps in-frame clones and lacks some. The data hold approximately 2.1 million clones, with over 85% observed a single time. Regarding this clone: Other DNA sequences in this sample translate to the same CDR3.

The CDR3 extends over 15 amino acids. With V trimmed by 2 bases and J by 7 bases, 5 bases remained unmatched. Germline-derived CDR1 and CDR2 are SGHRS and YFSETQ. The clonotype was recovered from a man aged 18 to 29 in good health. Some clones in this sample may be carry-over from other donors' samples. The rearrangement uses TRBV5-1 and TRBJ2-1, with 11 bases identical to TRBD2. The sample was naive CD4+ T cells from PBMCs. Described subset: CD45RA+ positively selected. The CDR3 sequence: CASSFGLAGGNEQFF. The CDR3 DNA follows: TGCGCCAGCAGCTTCGGACTAGCGGGTGGTAATGAGCAGTTCTTC.